This paragraph reports one T cell receptor beta chain. This record belongs to a study of CXCR3-negative and CXCR3-positive naive CD8 T cells. The CDR3 length is 15 residues. The germline CDR1 and CDR2 sequences are SEHNR and FQNEAQ (reference sequence). UMI-labeled 5' RACE yielded the TRB cDNA libraries. TCRdb re-called the 5' RACE reads and catalogs CDR3 proteins one per entry, DNA excluded. The table for this sample gives tens of thousands of distinct CDR3 sequences. This clonotype originated in a human donor in good health. Some clones in this sample may be carry-over from other donors' samples. Specimen: memory CD8+ T cells from blood. V usage is TRBV7-9 and J usage is TRBJ2-4; TCRdb outputs TRBD1, but without DNA this stays unchecked. CDR3 sequence reads: CASSWDRGAKNIQYF.